Listed here are 8 T cell receptor beta chains from one sample, sequenced in a study of blood T cell repertoires in COVID-19. Some clones are missing from TCRdb's copy, which holds only in-frame ones; the method was immunoSEQ multiplex PCR. The table records more than 90,000 clones, 87% of them present only once. The sequencing sample was made of peripheral blood. These receptors were obtained from a woman in her twenties or thirties with acute or convalescent COVID-19.

Details on this clone: The identical CDR3 is also encoded by other nucleotide sequences in the sample. This chain connects TRBV27 to TRBJ1-5; weak D call: TRBD1 (6 bases). The CDR3 runs 14 residues. Germline V gene lookup returns CDR1 MNHEY and CDR2 SMNVEV (reference sequence). V was pared by 5 bases and J by 2 bases, with 10 bases between. CDR3: CASSPDRGNQPQHF. CDR3 sequence (DNA): TGTGCCAGCAGTCCGGACAGAGGCAATCAGCCCCAGCATTTT.

This chain uses TRBV13 with TRBJ2-2, with 9 bases that match TRBD1. CDR3 length: 15 amino acids. Per the germline V gene, CDR1 is PRHDT and CDR2 is FYEKMQ (reference sequence). Trimming cost V 3 bases and J 1 base; bases outside gene matches: 0. For the CDR3, the DNA is TGTGCCAGCAGCTTGGGACAGGGGAACACCGGGGAGCTGTTTTTT. Protein: CASSLGQGNTGELFF.

The CDR3 sequence is CASSLAGGGTEAFF. Here the CDR3 DNA reads TGTGCCAGCAGCTTAGCTGGGGGCGGGACTGAAGCTTTCTTT. The rearrangement links TRBV7-2 to TRBJ1-1; D may be TRBD1 (6 bases). From germline, CDR1 is SGHTA and CDR2 FQGNSA. V was pared by 0 bases and J by 5 bases, with 10 bases between. The CDR3 has 14 amino acids.

This clone has only one observation. CDR3 loop: CASSSRDFLAGEQYF. In DNA, the CDR3 is TGCGCCAGCAGCTCGCGGGACTTTCTGGCGGGCGAGCAGTACTTC. The chain recombines TRBV5-1 with TRBJ2-7; tentatively, D is TRBD2 (6 bases). The CDR3 totals 15 residues. The ends were cut back, 3 bases at V and 6 bases at J, with 19 bases in the middle. Germline V gene data show CDR1 as SGHRS and CDR2 as YFSETQ.

This rearrangement joins TRBV15 to TRBJ1-1; no reliable D call. CDR1 and CDR2 (germline): LNHNV, YYDKDF (reference sequence). Trimming shortened V by 3 bases and J by 10 bases, and 15 bases separated the two germline ends. This CDR3 is 13 amino acids long. The CDR3 sequence is CATSSERPEGAFF. For the CDR3, the DNA is TGTGCCACCAGCAGCGAGAGACCAGAGGGAGCTTTCTTT.

V is TRBV12-3 or TRBV12-4 and J is TRBJ2-1; tentatively, D is TRBD1 (5 bases). The CDR3 runs 12 residues. V lost 6 bases, J lost 7 bases, and 10 bases lay in between. This CDR3 is CASRAGMNEQFF. The CDR3 DNA is TGTGCCAGCAGGGCAGGGATGAATGAGCAGTTCTTC.

V is TRBV5-1 and J is TRBJ2-1, with TRBD2 identical over 11 bases. Unmatched junction bases numbered 14, after V lost 4 bases and J lost 5 bases. The CDR3 contains 18 residues. Germline CDR1 SGHRS, CDR2 YFSETQ. In DNA form, the CDR3 reads TGCGCCAGCAGCCCCCTAATAGCGGGGGGGCCCTGGGACAATGAGCAGTTCTTC. It codes for CASSPLIAGGPWDNEQFF.

This clone came up a few times. This rearrangement joins TRBV4-1 to TRBJ2-3; weak D call: TRBD2 (6 bases). Looked up from germline, CDR1 is MGHRA and CDR2 is YSYEKL. The CDR3 runs to 13 residues. The germline V and J ends were trimmed by 1 base and 4 bases, with 6 bases remaining between them. In DNA, the CDR3 is TGCGCCAGCAGCCAAGGGAGGGCAGATACGCAGTATTTT. It codes for CASSQGRADTQYF.